A selection of T cell receptor beta chains follows, all from one sample in a study of response to subunit inactivated influenza vaccine. TCRdb reprocessed the RT-PCR reads via MiXCR and lists one record per CDR3 protein. Of about 190,000 distinct CDR3 sequences in the sample, about an eighth were seen once. Sequencing was performed on CD8+ T cells sorted from PBMCs, taken more than 4 days after vaccination. These receptors all stem from a man between 45 and 60 years old who received an inactivated influenza vaccine. Each CDR3 is given with its conserved first and last residue.

j_gene	v_gene	CDR3aa
TRBJ2-7	TRBV20-1	CSARDLGKDVYEQYF
TRBJ1-3	TRBV12-3/TRBV12-4	CASSLQGHSRNTIYF
TRBJ2-2	TRBV6-1	CASSRGQGGFGELFF
TRBJ2-3	TRBV12-3/TRBV12-4	CASSLDTQYF
TRBJ2-7	TRBV5-1	CASSLADRRYEQYF
TRBJ1-6	TRBV4-3	CASSQGSGDNSPLHF
TRBJ1-4	TRBV19	CASSSSPGQHEKLFF
TRBJ2-5	TRBV6-2/TRBV6-3	CASSSWEETETQYF
TRBJ2-1	TRBV24-1	CATDSGAYNEQFF
TRBJ2-7	TRBV15	CATSREPGQNYEQYF
TRBJ1-1	TRBV18	CASSPPRGAGTEAFF
TRBJ2-7	TRBV28	CASSLEVIRAEQYF